There are a few counts of the clone carrying this TCR beta chain. Its antigen is currently unknown. The sample comes from a study of CD8 T cells in Susac syndrome. Study overall: Sequenced Susac syndrome patients included five or six with clinically active disease and under 10 in remission. Whole-study results and caveats: Within total CD8+ repertoires, 15 to 20 Susac-specific public clones were found, and within CD8+ TEMRA repertoires, five.

The RNA input was roughly 0.45 to 1 ug, and it was reverse transcribed with random hexamers. Multiplex immunoSEQ PCR targeted 54 Vbeta and 13 Jbeta TCR beta segments. TCRdb re-called the immunoSEQ multiplex PCR reads through MiXCR, storing one row per CDR3 protein. The sample lists tens of thousands of distinct CDR3 sequences, 95% occurring once. Deletions cut 3 bases from V and 7 bases from J, with 18 bases between. The CDR3 totals 15 residues. From germline, CDR1 is GTSNPN and CDR2 SVGIG (reference sequence). V and J are TRBV30 and TRBJ1-4, with D tentatively TRBD1 (6 bases). Sequenced sample: CD8+ T cells from PBMCs. The receptor was derived from a human donor with Susac syndrome. This CDR3 reads CAWSPDGGPGEKLFF. Here the CDR3 DNA reads TGTGCCTGGAGCCCCGATGGGGGGCCGGGTGAAAAACTGTTTTTT.